This T cell receptor (beta chain) was identified during a study of T cell responses to AZD1222 COVID-19 vaccine. The CDR3 is 14 amino acids. Germline lookup yields CDR1 MNHEY and CDR2 SMNVEV (reference sequence). The junction had 3 bases not matched to a gene; V was cut back by 5 bases and J by 4 bases. The assay was immunoSEQ multiplex PCR, and TCRdb's table has in-frame clones only and misses some. The sample holds under 95,000 clones; approximately 87% are singletons and the top ten take under 1.5%. Sequencing was performed on peripheral blood, taken 28 days after the second AZD1222 dose. This receptor was taken from an adult who received the AZD1222 COVID-19 vaccine. V usage is TRBV27 and J usage is TRBJ1-4, with 8 bases identical to TRBD1. CDR3 DNA: TGTGCCAGCAGTCAGGACAGGGTTAATGAAAAACTGTTTTTT. Protein product: CASSQDRVNEKLFF. Full variable domain (rest looked up from reference TRBV27 and TRBJ1-4): EAQVTQNPRYLITVTGKKLTVTCSQNMNHEYMSWYRQDPGLGLRQIYYSMNVEVTDKGDVPEGYKVSRKEKRNFPLILESPSPNQTSLYFCASSQDRVNEKLFFGSGTQLSVL.